This TCR beta chain was retrieved from a study of Tregs in tolerant kidney transplant recipients. Turning to the study itself: The nonmyeloablative bone marrow transplants came from related graft donors, with transient mixed chimerism.

Some clones are missing from TCRdb's copy, which holds only in-frame ones; the method was immunoSEQ multiplex PCR. This sample carries 60,000 to 70,000 clones, roughly 90% of them seen once, and the ten largest clones take approximately 11%. Germline CDR1 SNHLY, CDR2 FYNNEI. V lost 6 bases and J lost 0, with 21 bases in between. This CDR3 contains 19 residues. CD4+CD25+CD127- Tregs, CD4+CD25- non-Tregs, CD4 and CD8 cells were sorted. Whole-study results and caveats: Antigen-driven expansion was suggested because donor-specific Tregs expanded more than all Tregs in tolerant patients. Expanding Tregs on activated donor B cells appeared to best identify donor-specific TCRbeta clones.

In regard to this clone: What it binds is not known.

The chain carries TRBV2 and TRBJ1-6; D is perhaps TRBD1 (5 bases). The sample consisted of CD8+ T cells from blood, taken before the transplant. This receptor was obtained from a human donor who received a combined kidney and bone marrow transplant. CDR3: CASSHKRRQSSSYNSPLHF. Written as DNA, the CDR3 is TGTGCCAGCAGCCACAAACGTAGACAGTCTAGCTCCTATAATTCACCCCTCCACTTT.